This TCR beta chain was profiled in a study of T cell responses to AZD1222 COVID-19 vaccine. Remarks on this clone: Its antigen remains unidentified.

Sequencing used immunoSEQ multiplex PCR; TCRdb keeps in-frame clones, though not all of them. The data contain over 150,000 clones, 88% of them singletons. The study's findings and limits: Sampled repertoires all dated from after the peak T cell response. Donors in the cohort were predominantly white British and more often female, and clonal diversity was possibly underestimated. Spike-specific TCR depth and breadth grew after two AZD1222 doses.

Per the germline V gene, CDR1 is MNHEY and CDR2 is SVGAGI. Trimming cost V 0 bases and J 11 bases, with 14 bases left between them. The CDR3 is made up of 15 amino acids. Here the sequenced sample was peripheral blood, taken on day 0 of AZD1222 vaccination. This clonotype originated in an adult in good health. The chain combines TRBV6-5 with TRBJ1-6, with a possible D match to TRBD1 (5 bases). CDR3 in DNA: TGTGCCAGCAGTTACTCGAGTGGGACGGGAGCACCCCTCCACTTT. Translated: CASSYSSGTGAPLHF.